This T cell receptor (beta chain) appears in the sequencing data of a study of T-cell reconstitution after alpha-beta-depleted transplantation in children. CDR1 is DFQATT and CDR2 is SNEGSKA in the germline V gene (reference sequence). This CDR3 has 11 residues. The library targeted TCRbeta and was prepared with unique molecular identifiers. MiXCR was run by TCRdb on the PCR reads, yielding one entry per CDR3 protein. Found here are a few hundred thousand distinct CDR3 sequences, approximately 20% of them singletons; the top ten hold 3.5% to 4%. In its sample, this clonotype was seen a few times. The input for sequencing was PBMCs from the stem cell graft donor, taken from the stem cell graft. The sequence derives from a human donor who donated a stem cell graft to a child with acute myeloid leukemia. The chain recombines TRBV20-1 with TRBJ2-1, with D perhaps given as TRBD1 or TRBD2 (6 bases each). The CDR3, as DNA: TGCAGGGTCGGGGGCGGCGATGAGCAGTTCTTC. It yields the protein CRVGGGDEQFF.